The 2 T cell receptor beta chains given below trace back to one sample, sequenced in a study of graft-versus-host responses after intestinal transplantation. Profiling relied on immunoSEQ multiplex PCR, and the TCRdb table lists in-frame clones only, not all of them. Of about 17,000 clones listed, 60% to 85% are singletons. Intraepithelial and lamina propria lymphocytes were isolated from graft specimens. Source: ileum tissue, taken approximately 450 days after intestinal transplant. These receptors all come from a human patient who received an intestinal transplant, so some T cells may come from the graft donor.

The genes are TRBV5-6 and TRBJ2-2; TRBD1 is a possible D gene (6 bases). Germline CDR1 is SGHDT and CDR2 is YYEEEE. This CDR3 has 17 amino acids. V gave up 4 bases and J gave up 5 bases, with 21 bases separating them. Written as DNA, the CDR3 is TGTGCCAGCAGCCCCGTCCAGGGACAACGAGGAACCGGGGAGCTGTTTTTT. As protein: CASSPVQGQRGTGELFF.

The V call is TRBV6-6, the J call TRBJ2-1; the D gene is possibly TRBD1 (5 bases). The germline CDR1 and CDR2 sequences are MNHNY and SVGAGI (reference sequence). The CDR3 length is 12 residues. Trimming left V 5 bases short and J 8 bases short, with 10 bases between. In DNA form, the CDR3 reads TGTGCCAGCAGTCCCCAGGGTTATGAGCAGTTCTTC. Translated: CASSPQGYEQFF.